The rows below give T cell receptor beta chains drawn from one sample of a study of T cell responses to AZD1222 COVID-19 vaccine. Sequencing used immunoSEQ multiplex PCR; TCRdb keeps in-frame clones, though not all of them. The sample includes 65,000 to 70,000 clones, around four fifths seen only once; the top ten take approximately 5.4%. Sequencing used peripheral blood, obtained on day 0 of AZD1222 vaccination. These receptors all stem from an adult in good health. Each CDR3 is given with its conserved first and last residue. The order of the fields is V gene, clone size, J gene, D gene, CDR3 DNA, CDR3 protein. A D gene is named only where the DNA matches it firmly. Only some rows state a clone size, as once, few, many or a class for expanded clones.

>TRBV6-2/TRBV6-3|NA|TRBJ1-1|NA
TGTGCCAGCAGTTACTCCCACCTCACAGGGCTGAACACTGAAGCTTTCTTT
CASSYSHLTGLNTEAFF
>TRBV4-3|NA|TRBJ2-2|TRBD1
TGCGCCAGCAGCCTGGGCAGGGGGCTCACCGGGGAGCTGTTTTTT
CASSLGRGLTGELFF
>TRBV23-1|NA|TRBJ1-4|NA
TGCGCCAGCCGTGTCCCCCGAAAGGGGACTAACCCAACCCCCACTAATGAAAAACTGTTTTTT
CASRVPRKGTNPTPTNEKLFF
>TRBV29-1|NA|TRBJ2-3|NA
TGCAGCGTTGAACCGACAGATACGCAGTATTTT
CSVEPTDTQYF
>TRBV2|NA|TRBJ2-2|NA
TGTGCCACCAGAGAAGACGGGAACACCGGGGAGCTGTTTTTT
CATREDGNTGELFF
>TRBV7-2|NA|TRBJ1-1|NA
TGTGCCAGCAGCTTAGACAGGCTCACTCGTGAAGCTTTCTTT
CASSLDRLTREAFF
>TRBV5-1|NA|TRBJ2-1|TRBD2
TGCGCCAGCAGCTCGGGACTAGCGGGGGCCACGGGGACCAATGAGCAGTTCTTC
CASSSGLAGATGTNEQFF
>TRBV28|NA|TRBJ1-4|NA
TGTGCCAGCAGTTTAAGGTTGGGGGGGGACTATGAAAAACTGTTTTTT
CASSLRLGGDYEKLFF
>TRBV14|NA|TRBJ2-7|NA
TGTGCCAGCAGCCAAGGGGGGGCGGCCAGCTCCTACGAGCAGTACTTC
CASSQGGAASSYEQYF
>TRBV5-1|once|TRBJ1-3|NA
TGCGCCAGCAGCTTGGCAGGGGCATCCTCTGGAAACACCATATATTTT
CASSLAGASSGNTIYF
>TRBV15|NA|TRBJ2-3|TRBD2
TGTGCCACCAGCAGAGATAGCGGGGGGTCAGATACGCAGTATTTT
CATSRDSGGSDTQYF
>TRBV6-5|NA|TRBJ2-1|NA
TGTGCCAGCAGGATGGGATCCTACAATGAGCAGTTCTTC
CASRMGSYNEQFF
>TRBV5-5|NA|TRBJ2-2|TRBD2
TGTGCCAGCAGCTTCGTAGCGGGGGATGTTGGGGAGCTGTTTTTT
CASSFVAGDVGELFF
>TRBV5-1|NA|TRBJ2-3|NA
TGCGCCAGCAGCTTGGAAGGCAGGGTGGGTGCAGATACGCAGTATTTT
CASSLEGRVGADTQYF
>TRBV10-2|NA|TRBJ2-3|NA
TGCGCCAGCAGTGATCAAACCCGCACAGATACGCAGTATTTT
CASSDQTRTDTQYF
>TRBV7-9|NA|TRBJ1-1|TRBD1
TGTGCCAGCAGCAAGCAGACAGGGGGCACTGAAGCTTTCTTT
CASSKQTGGTEAFF
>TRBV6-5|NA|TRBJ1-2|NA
TGTGCCAGCAGTTACTCGACGGGTCCGGACTATGGCTACACCTTC
CASSYSTGPDYGYTF
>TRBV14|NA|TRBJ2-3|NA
TGTGCCAGCAGCCAACCTAAGGGGCCACGGACAGATACGCAGTATTTT
CASSQPKGPRTDTQYF
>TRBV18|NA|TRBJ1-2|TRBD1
TGTGCCAGCTCCCAGGGGGGGAACTATGGCTACACCTTC
CASSQGGNYGYTF
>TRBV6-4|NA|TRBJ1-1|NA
TGTGCCAGCAGTGAGGGGCAGAACACTGAAGCTTTCTTT
CASSEGQNTEAFF
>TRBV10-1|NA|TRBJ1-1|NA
TGCGCCAGCACCCGGACCCTGGGCACTGAAGCTTTCTTT
CASTRTLGTEAFF
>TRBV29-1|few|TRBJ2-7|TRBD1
TGCAGCGTTGGGGACAGGGGGAGATACGAGCAGTACTTC
CSVGDRGRYEQYF
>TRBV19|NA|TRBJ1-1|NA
TGTGCCAGTAGTATACCCCGGACGGCGAACACTGAAGCTTTCTTT
CASSIPRTANTEAFF
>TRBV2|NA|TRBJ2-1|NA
TGTGCCAGCAGTGGTGCAGTTGACTCCTACAATGAGCAGTTCTTC
CASSGAVDSYNEQFF
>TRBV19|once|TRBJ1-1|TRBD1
TGTGCCAGTAGTATAGCGACAGGGATCACTGAAGCTTTCTTT
CASSIATGITEAFF
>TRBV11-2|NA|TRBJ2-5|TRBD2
TGTGCCAGCAGCTCCGTTTCGGGAGGCGAGACCCAGTACTTC
CASSSVSGGETQYF
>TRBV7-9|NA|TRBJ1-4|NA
TGTGCCAGCAGCTATACCGCGGATAGGGAAAAACTGTTTTTT
CASSYTADREKLFF
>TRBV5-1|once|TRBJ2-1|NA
TGCGCCAGCAGTCAAGTGAGGGATGGCTACAATGAGCAGTTCTTC
CASSQVRDGYNEQFF
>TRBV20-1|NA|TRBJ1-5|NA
TGCAGTGCTAGGGAAGGACAGCCCCAGCATTTT
CSAREGQPQHF
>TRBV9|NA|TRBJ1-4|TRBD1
TGTGCCAGCAGCGCCGACAGGGGGGATGAAAAACTGTTTTTT
CASSADRGDEKLFF
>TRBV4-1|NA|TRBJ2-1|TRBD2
TGCGCCAGCAGCCAACCTCCCGGGACTAGCGGGGTAGTCGCCTACAATGAGCAGTTCTTC
CASSQPPGTSGVVAYNEQFF
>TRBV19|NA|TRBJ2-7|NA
TGTGCCAGTAGCCGGGACTCCCTTCGGGAGCAGTACTTC
CASSRDSLREQYF
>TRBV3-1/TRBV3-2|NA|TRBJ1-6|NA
TGTGCCAGCAGCCCCTCGACCACTAATTCACCCCTCCACTTT
CASSPSTTNSPLHF
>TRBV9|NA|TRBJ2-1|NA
TGTGCCAGCAGCGTCAGTCCAACTAGGGACAATGAGCAGTTCTTC
CASSVSPTRDNEQFF
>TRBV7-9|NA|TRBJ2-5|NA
TGTGCCAGCAGCTTATTCGGGCAGGGGCAAGAGACCCAGTACTTC
CASSLFGQGQETQYF
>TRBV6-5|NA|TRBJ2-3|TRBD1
TGTGCCAGCAGTTACGGACAGGTAGCAGATACGCAGTATTTT
CASSYGQVADTQYF
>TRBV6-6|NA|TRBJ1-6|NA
TGTGCCAGCATTAACAGGAGCTCCTATAATTCACCCCTCCACTTT
CASINRSSYNSPLHF
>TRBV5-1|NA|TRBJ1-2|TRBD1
TGCGCCAGCAGCTGGGGGACAGGGGGAAATGGCTACACCTTC
CASSWGTGGNGYTF
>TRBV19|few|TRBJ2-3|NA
TGTGCCAGTAGTATGGGCCAGCGGAGAGATACGCAGTATTTT
CASSMGQRRDTQYF
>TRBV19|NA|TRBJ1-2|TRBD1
TGTGCCAGTAGTAGACAGGGGTCCTATGGCTACACCTTC
CASSRQGSYGYTF
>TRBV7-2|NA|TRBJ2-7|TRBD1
TGTGCCAGCAGCTTGGGCGGTAATACCGGGACAGGGTCTTACTTC
CASSLGGNTGTGSYF
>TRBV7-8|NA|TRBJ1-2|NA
TGTGCCAGCAGCTTACTGGGGAGCTATGGCTACACCTTC
CASSLLGSYGYTF
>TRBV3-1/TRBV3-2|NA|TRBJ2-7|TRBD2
TGTGCCAGCACCTCCAAACATAGCGGGGCTAATTACGAGCAGTACTTC
CASTSKHSGANYEQYF